This T cell receptor beta chain was found in a study of vaccination effects on CD4 cells after COVID-19. Germline loops: CDR1 KGHDR, CDR2 SFDVKD. The CDR3 spans 13 residues. Trimming cost V 3 bases and J 7 bases, with 9 bases left between them. This clone was detected once. The antigen is unknown. This table comes from immunoSEQ multiplex PCR, and its TCRdb copy is limited to in-frame clones, with some not included. Counted here are under 80,000 clones, 78% occurring once; the ten biggest clones make up more than 9%. General study results and limits: In the late period after vaccination, infection- and vaccine-induced clones contracted markedly. Researchers reported few convalescent patients and no early post-infection timepoints in the study. There was only 1 of 255 vaccine-induced clones in healthy vaccinees that cross-reacted with common cold coronaviruses.

Antigen-specific CD4+ T cells were expanded (with viral peptide pools) by the ViraFEST assay ahead of sequencing. The culture ran for nine to eleven days, and then CD4+ T cells were isolated. Vaccine recipients, nucleocapsid antibody negative, had no prior SARS-CoV-2 infection. The TCR originated in a human donor who received a COVID-19 vaccine. Sample: CD4+ T cells from PBMCs cultured with SARS-CoV-2 spike peptides, taken before COVID-19 vaccination. The chain carries TRBV24-1 and TRBJ2-1, with D tentatively TRBD2 (5 bases). The CDR3 loop is CATSDGSGNEQFF. CDR3 nucleotides: TGTGCCACCAGTGATGGGTCGGGGAATGAGCAGTTCTTC.